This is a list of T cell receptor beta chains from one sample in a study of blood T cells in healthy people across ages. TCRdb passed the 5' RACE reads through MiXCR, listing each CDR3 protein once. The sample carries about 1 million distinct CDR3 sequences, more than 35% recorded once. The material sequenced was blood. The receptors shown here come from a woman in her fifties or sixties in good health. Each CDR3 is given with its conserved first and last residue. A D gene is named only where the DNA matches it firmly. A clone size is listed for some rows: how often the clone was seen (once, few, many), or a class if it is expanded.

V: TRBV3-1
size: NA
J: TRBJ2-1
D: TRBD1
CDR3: CASSPSGQGFYNEQFF
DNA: TGTGCCAGCAGCCCATCGGGACAGGGGTTCTACAATGAGCAGTTCTTC

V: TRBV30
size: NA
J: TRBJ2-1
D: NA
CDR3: CAWSVGAVRNEQFF
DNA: TGTGCCTGGAGTGTAGGCGCCGTTAGGAATGAGCAGTTCTTC

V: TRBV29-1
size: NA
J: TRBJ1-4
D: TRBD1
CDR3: CSVVVRGRDEKLFF
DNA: TGCAGCGTTGTTGTCAGGGGGCGGGATGAAAAACTGTTTTTT

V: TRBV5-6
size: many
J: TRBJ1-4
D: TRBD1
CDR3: CASSFRDRANEKLFF
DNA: TGTGCCAGCAGCTTTCGGGACAGAGCTAATGAAAAACTGTTTTTT

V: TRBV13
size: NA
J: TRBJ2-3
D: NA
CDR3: CASREGPPGSTDTQYF
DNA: TGTGCCAGCAGGGAGGGCCCTCCGGGGTCCACAGATACGCAGTATTTT

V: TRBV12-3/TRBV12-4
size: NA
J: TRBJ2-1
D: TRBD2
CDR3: CASSFPSGRASSGNALDTQFF
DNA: TGTGCCAGCAGTTTCCCTAGCGGGAGGGCCTCCAGTGGTAACGCACTTGATACGCAGTTCTTC

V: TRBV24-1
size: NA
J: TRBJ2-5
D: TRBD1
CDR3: CATSGSMGQAKETQYF
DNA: TGTGCCACCAGTGGTTCGATGGGACAGGCCAAAGAGACCCAGTACTTC

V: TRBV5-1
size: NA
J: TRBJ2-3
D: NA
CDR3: CASSGQQDRTDTQYF
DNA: TGCGCCAGCAGCGGACAACAGGACCGCACAGATACGCAGTATTTT

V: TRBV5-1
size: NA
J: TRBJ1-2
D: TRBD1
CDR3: CASYSGTGGGYTF
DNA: TGCGCCAGCTATTCCGGGACAGGGGGCGGCTACACCTTC

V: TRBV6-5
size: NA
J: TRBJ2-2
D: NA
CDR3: CASSYFWNTGELFF
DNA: TGTGCCAGCAGTTACTTCTGGAACACCGGGGAGCTGTTTTTT

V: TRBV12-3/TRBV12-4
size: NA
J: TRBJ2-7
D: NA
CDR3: CASGPALRGVKYF
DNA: TGTGCCAGTGGTCCGGCACTCAGGGGAGTGAAGTACTTC

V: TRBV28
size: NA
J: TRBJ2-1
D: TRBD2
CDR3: CACSPGSGNYNEQFF
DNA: TGTGCCTGCAGCCCCGGAAGCGGGAACTACAATGAGCAGTTCTTC

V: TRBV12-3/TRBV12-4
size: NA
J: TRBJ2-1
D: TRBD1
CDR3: CASSFTRGRYNEQFF
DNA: TGTGCCAGCAGTTTTACGAGGGGGCGATACAATGAGCAGTTCTTC

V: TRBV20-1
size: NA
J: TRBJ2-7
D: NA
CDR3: CSARDFYSYEQYF
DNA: TGCAGTGCTAGAGACTTTTACTCCTACGAGCAGTACTTC

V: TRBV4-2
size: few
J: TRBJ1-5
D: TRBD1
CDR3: CASRRDRDSNQPQHF
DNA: TGTGCCAGCAGACGGGACAGGGATAGCAATCAGCCCCAGCATTTT

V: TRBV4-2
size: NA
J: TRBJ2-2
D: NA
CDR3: CASSRVGAGNTGELFF
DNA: TGTGCCAGCAGCCGGGTCGGGGCGGGAAATACCGGGGAGCTGTTTTTT

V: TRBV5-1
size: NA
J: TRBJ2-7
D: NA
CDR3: CASSVVTNSYEQYF
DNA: TGCGCCAGCAGCGTTGTGACTAACTCCTACGAGCAGTACTTC

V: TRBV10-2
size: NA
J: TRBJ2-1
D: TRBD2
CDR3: CASSEGLAGRGEQFF
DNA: TGCGCCAGCAGTGAGGGGCTAGCGGGAAGGGGTGAGCAGTTCTTC

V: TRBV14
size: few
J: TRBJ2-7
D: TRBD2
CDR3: CASSQVPAGVYEQYF
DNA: TGTGCCAGCAGCCAAGTCCCAGCGGGAGTATACGAGCAGTACTTC

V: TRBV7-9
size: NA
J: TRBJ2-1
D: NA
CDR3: CASSLAQAPGKFF
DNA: TGTGCCAGCAGCTTAGCCCAGGCGCCCGGGAAGTTCTTC

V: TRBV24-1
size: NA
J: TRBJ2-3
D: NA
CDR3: CATSDFGAGGGNTQYF
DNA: TGTGCCACCAGTGATTTTGGGGCAGGTGGGGGAAATACGCAGTATTTT

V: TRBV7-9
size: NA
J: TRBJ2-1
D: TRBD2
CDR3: CASRTLAVLNEQFF
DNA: TGTGCCAGCAGGACCCTAGCGGTCCTCAATGAGCAGTTCTTC

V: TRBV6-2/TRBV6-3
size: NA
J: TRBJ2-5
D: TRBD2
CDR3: CASSERDGETQYF
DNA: TGTGCCAGCAGCGAGCGGGATGGGGAGACCCAGTACTTC

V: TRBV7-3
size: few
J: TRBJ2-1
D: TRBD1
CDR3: CASSLRTGGHNEQFF
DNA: TGTGCCAGCAGCTTGCGGACAGGGGGACACAATGAGCAGTTCTTC

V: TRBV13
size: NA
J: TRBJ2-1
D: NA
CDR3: CASSYQGPSNEQFF
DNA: TGTGCCAGTAGCTACCAGGGACCTTCTAATGAGCAGTTCTTC

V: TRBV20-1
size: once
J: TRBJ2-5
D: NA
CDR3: CSARPQVGTQYF
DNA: TGCAGTGCTAGGCCGCAGGTTGGGACCCAGTACTTC

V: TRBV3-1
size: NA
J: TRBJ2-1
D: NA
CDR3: CASRSKAGNNEQFF
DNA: TGTGCCAGCAGGTCAAAAGCGGGCAACAATGAGCAGTTCTTC

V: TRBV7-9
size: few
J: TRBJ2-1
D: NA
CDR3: CASSLGGRSSYNEQFF
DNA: TGTGCCAGCAGCTTAGGAGGGAGGAGCTCCTACAATGAGCAGTTCTTC

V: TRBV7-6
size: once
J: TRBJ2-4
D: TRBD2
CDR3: CASSYEAGGLAKNIQYF
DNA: TGTGCCAGCAGCTATGAGGCGGGGGGATTAGCCAAAAACATTCAGTACTTC

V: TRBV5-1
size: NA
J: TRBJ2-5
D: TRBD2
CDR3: CASSSGGPRETQYF
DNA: TGCGCCAGCAGCTCGGGAGGGCCAAGGGAGACCCAGTACTTC

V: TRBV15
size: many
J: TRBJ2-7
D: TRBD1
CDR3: CATSREEGTGGGQYF
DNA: TGTGCCACCAGCAGAGAAGAAGGGACAGGGGGCGGGCAGTACTTC

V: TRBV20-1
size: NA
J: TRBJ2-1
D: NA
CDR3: CSAKDRGGGNEQFF
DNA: TGCAGTGCAAAAGACAGGGGCGGGGGCAATGAGCAGTTCTTC

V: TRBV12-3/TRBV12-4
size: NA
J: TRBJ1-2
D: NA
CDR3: CASSPPAVVYGYTF
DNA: TGTGCCAGCAGTCCCCCGGCGGTGGTCTATGGCTACACCTTC

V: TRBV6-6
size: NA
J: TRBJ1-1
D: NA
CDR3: CASSYSIWGAGTEAFF
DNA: TGTGCCAGCAGTTACTCGATTTGGGGCGCTGGCACTGAAGCTTTCTTT

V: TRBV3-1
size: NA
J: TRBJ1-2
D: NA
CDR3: CASSQAGAQYGYTF
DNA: TGTGCCAGCAGCCAAGCGGGGGCACAATATGGCTACACCTTC

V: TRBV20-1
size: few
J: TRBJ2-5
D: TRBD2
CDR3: CSARPLLAGRGGETQYF
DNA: TGCAGTGCTAGGCCCCTTCTAGCGGGCAGAGGGGGGGAGACCCAGTACTTC

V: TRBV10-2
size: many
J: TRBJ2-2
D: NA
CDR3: CASSESTGVVGGELFF
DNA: TGCGCCAGCAGTGAGTCGACGGGTGTTGTTGGCGGGGAGCTGTTTTTT

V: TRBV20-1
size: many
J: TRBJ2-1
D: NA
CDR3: CSARPTASYNEQFF
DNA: TGCAGTGCTAGGCCGACAGCTTCCTACAATGAGCAGTTCTTC

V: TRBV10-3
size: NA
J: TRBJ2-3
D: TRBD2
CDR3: CAISESGASGMATDTQYF
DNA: TGTGCCATCAGTGAGTCGGGTGCTAGCGGGATGGCCACAGATACGCAGTATTTT

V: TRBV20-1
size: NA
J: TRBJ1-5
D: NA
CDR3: CSARDPTGISNQPQHF
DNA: TGCAGTGCTAGAGACCCGACTGGTATTAGCAATCAGCCCCAGCATTTT

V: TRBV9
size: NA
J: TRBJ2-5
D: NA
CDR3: CASSGGRVVETQYF
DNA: TGTGCCAGCAGCGGGGGCAGGGTAGTAGAGACCCAGTACTTC

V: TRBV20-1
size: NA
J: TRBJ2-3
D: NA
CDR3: CSARDFGRGLTDTQYF
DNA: TGCAGTGCTAGAGATTTTGGACGGGGTCTCACAGATACGCAGTATTTT

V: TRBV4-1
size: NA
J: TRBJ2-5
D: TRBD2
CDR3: CASSQAAGRTSGRVEQYF
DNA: TGCGCCAGCAGCCAAGCAGCGGGGCGGACTAGCGGGAGAGTTGAGCAGTACTTC

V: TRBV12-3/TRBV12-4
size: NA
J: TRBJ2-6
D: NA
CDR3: CASSRGDYGANVLTF
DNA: TGTGCCAGCAGCCGAGGGGATTACGGGGCCAACGTCCTGACTTTC

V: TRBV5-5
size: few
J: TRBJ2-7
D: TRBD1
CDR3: CASNLVDRGHEQYF
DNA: TGTGCCAGCAACTTGGTGGACAGGGGCCACGAGCAGTACTTC

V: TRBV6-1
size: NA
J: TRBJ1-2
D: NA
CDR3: CASSALERSGYGYTF
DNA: TGTGCCAGCAGCGCCTTGGAGAGGTCCGGCTATGGCTACACCTTC

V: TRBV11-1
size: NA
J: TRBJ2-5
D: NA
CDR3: CASSLRIAAQETQYF
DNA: TGTGCCAGCAGCTTAAGGATAGCGGCCCAAGAGACCCAGTACTTC